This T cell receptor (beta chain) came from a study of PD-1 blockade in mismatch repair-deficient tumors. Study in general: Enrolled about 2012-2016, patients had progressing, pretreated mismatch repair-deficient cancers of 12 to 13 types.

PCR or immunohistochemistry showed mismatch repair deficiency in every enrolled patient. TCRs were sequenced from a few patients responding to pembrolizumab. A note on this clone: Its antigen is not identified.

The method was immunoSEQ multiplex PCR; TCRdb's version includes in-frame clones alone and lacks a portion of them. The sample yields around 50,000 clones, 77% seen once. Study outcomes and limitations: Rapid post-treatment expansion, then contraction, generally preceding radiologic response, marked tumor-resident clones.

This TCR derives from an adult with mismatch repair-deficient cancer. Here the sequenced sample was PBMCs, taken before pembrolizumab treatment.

CDR3 protein: CASSEKRVAGVNEQFF. The CDR3, as DNA: TGTGCCAGCAGTGAAAAGAGGGTAGCGGGAGTAAATGAGCAGTTCTTC. This chain links TRBV6-1 with TRBJ2-1, with 9 bases identical to TRBD2. V gave up 2 bases and J gave up 7 bases; unmatched junction bases: 9. This CDR3 is 16 amino acids long. The V gene's germline CDR1 is MNHNS and CDR2 SASEGT.